This TCR beta chain is from a study of CD8 T cells in ankylosing spondylitis. Study outcomes and limitations: A motif of fewer than ten highly homologous TCR beta variants was seen as apparently characteristic of ankylosing spondylitis blood. Some of these motif variants have turned up before, in reports on reactive arthritis synovial fluid and blood. Those disease-linked clones were CD8+; they were also relatively rare in peripheral blood.

One entry per CDR3 protein results from TCRdb running MiXCR on the 5' RACE reads. The sample includes fewer than 250,000 distinct CDR3 sequences, about 10% of them seen just once. The V and J ends lost 4 bases and 6 bases respectively, with 19 bases between them. Germline values: CDR1 SGHRS, CDR2 YFSETQ. CDR3 length: 15 amino acids. The sample holds many counts of this clonotype. Its antigen is unknown. The genes are TRBV5-1 and TRBJ1-2; no firm D call. The sequenced sample consisted of blood, either unsorted or a sorted T cell fraction (not recorded which). The sequence was obtained from a male donor with ankylosing spondylitis or in good health (not recorded which). The CDR3 protein is CASSPGASQADGYTF. CDR3 DNA sequence: TGCGCCAGCAGCCCCGGAGCGAGTCAGGCCGATGGCTACACCTTC.